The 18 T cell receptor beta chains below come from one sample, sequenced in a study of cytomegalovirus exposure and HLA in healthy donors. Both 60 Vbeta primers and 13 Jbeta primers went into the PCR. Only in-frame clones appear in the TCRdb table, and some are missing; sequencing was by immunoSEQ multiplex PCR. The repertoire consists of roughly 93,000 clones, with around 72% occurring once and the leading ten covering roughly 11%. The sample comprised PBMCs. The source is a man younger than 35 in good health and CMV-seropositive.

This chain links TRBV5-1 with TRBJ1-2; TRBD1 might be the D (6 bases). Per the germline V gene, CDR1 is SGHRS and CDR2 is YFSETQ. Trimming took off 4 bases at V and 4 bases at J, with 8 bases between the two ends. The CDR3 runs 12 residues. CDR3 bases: TGCGCCAGCAGCCCGGACAGCTATGGCTACACCTTC. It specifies CASSPDSYGYTF.

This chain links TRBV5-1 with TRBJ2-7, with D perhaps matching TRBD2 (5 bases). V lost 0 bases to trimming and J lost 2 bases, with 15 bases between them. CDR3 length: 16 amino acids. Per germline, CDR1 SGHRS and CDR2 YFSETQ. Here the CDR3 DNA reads TGCGCCAGCAGCTTGGCGGGATCCCATTCAACCTACGAGCAGTACTTC. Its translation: CASSLAGSHSTYEQYF.

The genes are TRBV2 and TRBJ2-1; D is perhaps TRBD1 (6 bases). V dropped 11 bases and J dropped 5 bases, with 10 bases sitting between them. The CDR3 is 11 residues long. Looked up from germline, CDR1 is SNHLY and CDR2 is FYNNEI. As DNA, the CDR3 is TGTGCCTTTACAGGGCACAATGAGCAGTTCTTC. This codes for CAFTGHNEQFF.

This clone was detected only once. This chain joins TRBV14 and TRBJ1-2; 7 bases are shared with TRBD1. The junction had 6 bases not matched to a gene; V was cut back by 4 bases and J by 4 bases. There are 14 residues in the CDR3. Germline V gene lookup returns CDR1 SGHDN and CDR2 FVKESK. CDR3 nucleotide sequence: TGTGCCAGCAGCCGCGGAGGGGGCCGCTATGGCTACACCTTC. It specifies CASSRGGGRYGYTF.

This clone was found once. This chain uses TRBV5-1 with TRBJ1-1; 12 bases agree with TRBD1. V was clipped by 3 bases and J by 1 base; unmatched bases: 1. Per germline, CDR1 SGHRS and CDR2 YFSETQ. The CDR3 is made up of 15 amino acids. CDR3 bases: TGCGCCAGCAGCTGGGACAGGGGGCGGAACACTGAAGCTTTCTTT. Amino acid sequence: CASSWDRGRNTEAFF.

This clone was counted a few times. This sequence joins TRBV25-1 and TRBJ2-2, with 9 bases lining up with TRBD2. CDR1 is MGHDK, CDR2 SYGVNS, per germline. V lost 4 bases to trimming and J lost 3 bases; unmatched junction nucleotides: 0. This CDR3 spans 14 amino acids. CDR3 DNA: TGTGCCAGCAGTGTAGCGGGGGACACCGGGGAGCTGTTTTTT. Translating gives CASSVAGDTGELFF.

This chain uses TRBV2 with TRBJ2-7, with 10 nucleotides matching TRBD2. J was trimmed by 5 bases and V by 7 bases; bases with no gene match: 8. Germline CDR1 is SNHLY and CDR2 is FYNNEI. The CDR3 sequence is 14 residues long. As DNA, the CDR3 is TGTGCCAGCACCACGGGACTAGCGAGGAACGAGCAGTACTTC. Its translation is CASTTGLARNEQYF.

This CDR3 reads CASSHPTSGGRETQYF. The CDR3 DNA follows: TGCGCCAGCAGCCATCCTACTAGCGGGGGTCGGGAGACCCAGTACTTC. The rearrangement links TRBV4-1 to TRBJ2-5; TRBD2 agrees at 11 bases. In germline, CDR1 is MGHRA, CDR2 YSYEKL. This CDR3 has 16 amino acids. V trimming: 3 bases; J trimming: 5 bases; junction bases outside the gene matches: 8.

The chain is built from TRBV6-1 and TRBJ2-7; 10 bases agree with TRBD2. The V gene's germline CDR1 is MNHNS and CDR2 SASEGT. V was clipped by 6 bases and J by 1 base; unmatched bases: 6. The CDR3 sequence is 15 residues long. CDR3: CASSPLAGASYEQYF. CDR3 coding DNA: TGTGCCAGCAGCCCTCTAGCGGGGGCTTCCTACGAGCAGTACTTC.

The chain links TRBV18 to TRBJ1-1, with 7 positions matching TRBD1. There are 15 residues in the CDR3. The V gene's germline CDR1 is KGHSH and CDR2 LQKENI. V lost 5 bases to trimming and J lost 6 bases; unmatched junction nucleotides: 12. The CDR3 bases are TGTGCCAGCTCAACCTCAGGGGGAGAAGTCTCTGAAGCTTTCTTT. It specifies CASSTSGGEVSEAFF.

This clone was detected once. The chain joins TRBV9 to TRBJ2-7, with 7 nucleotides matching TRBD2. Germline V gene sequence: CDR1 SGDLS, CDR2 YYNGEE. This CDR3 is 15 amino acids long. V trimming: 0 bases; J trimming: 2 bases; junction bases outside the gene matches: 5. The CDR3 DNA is TGTGCCAGCAGCGTAGAGGGAGCGGGGACCTACGAGCAGTACTTC. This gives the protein CASSVEGAGTYEQYF.

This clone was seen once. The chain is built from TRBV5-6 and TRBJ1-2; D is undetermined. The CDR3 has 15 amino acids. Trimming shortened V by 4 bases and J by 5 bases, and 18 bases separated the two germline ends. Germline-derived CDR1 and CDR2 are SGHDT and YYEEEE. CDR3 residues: CASSTKEAAIYGYTF. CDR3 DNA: TGTGCCAGCAGCACAAAAGAGGCGGCGATTTATGGCTACACCTTC.

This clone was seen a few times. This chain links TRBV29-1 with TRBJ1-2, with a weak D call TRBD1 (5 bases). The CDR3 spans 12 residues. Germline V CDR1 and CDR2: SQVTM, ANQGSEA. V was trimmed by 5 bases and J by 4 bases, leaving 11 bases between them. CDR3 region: CSVPDISYGYTF. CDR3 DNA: TGCAGCGTTCCGGACATTAGCTATGGCTACACCTTC.

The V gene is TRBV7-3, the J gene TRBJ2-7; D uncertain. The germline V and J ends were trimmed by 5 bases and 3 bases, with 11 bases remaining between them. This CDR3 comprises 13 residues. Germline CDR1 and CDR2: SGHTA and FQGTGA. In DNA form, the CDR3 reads TGTGCCAGCAGCAAACTTCCAAACTACGAGCAGTACTTC. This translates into CASSKLPNYEQYF. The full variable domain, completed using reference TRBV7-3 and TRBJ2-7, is GAGVSQTPSNKVTEKGKYVELRCDPISGHTALYWYRQSLGQGPEFLIYFQGTGAADDSGLPNDRFFAVRPEGSVSTLKIQRTERGDSAVYLCASSKLPNYEQYFGPGTRLTVT.

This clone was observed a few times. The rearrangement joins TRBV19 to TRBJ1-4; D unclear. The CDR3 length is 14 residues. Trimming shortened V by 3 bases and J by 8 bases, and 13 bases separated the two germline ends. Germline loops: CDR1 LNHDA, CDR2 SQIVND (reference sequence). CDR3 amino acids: CASSIWSGVEKLFF. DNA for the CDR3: TGTGCCAGTAGTATTTGGTCCGGGGTCGAAAAACTGTTTTTT. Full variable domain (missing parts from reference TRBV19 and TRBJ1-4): DGGITQSPKYLFRKEGQNVTLSCEQNLNHDAMYWYRQDPGQGLRLIYYSQIVNDFQKGDIAEGYSVSREKKESFPLTVTSAQKNPTAFYLCASSIWSGVEKLFFGSGTQLSVL.

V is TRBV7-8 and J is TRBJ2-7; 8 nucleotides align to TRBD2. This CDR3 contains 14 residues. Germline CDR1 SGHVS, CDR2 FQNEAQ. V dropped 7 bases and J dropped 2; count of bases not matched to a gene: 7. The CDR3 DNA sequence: TGTGCCAGCACCTTCCCCGGGGGGGCCTACGAGCAGTACTTC. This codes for CASTFPGGAYEQYF.

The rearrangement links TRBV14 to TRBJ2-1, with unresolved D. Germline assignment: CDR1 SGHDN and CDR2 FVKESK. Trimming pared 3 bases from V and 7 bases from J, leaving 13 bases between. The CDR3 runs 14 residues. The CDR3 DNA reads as TGTGCCAGCAGCCATGAAAGAGTCGGGAATGAGCAGTTCTTC. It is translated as CASSHERVGNEQFF.

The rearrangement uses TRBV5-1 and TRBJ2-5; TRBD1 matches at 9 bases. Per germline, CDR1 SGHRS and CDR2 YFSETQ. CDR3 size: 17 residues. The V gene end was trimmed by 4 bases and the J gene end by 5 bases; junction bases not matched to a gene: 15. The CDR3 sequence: CASSLLSTGGASETQYF. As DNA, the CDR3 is TGCGCCAGCAGCCTCCTTTCTACAGGGGGCGCCTCGGAGACCCAGTACTTC.